The rows below give T cell receptor beta chains drawn from one sample of a study of somatic mutations in cytotoxic T cells in rheumatoid arthritis. Data came from immunoSEQ multiplex PCR; TCRdb stores just in-frame clones and leaves some out. The data show roughly 6,300 clones, 70% to 85% seen once. The sequencing used CD8+ T cells sorted from blood, collected at a follow-up visit. The receptors come from a woman aged 65 to 85 with rheumatoid arthritis. Each CDR3 is given with its conserved first and last residue. A D gene is named only where the DNA matches it firmly. Clone size appears in some rows only: once, few, many, or a class for an expanded clone.

clone_size	cdr3_length	j_call	v_call	d_call	cdr3_nt	cdr3_aa
-	16	TRBJ2-3	TRBV6-5	TRBD1	TGTGCCAGCAGTTACTCAGTCAGGGGGCCTTCAGATACGCAGTATTTT	CASSYSVRGPSDTQYF
-	16	TRBJ2-1	TRBV9	TRBD2	TGTGCCAGCAGCGTCGAAGGGACTAGCGGGTTCGATGAGCAGTTCTTC	CASSVEGTSGFDEQFF
few	17	TRBJ1-1	TRBV12-5	TRBD1	TGTGCTAGTGGTTTGGAAGGACAGGCCGGAATGAACACTGAAGCTTTCTTT	CASGLEGQAGMNTEAFF
-	14	TRBJ2-7	TRBV29-1	-	TGCAGCGTTGAAGAAGACAGCTTGTCCTACGAGCAGTACTTC	CSVEEDSLSYEQYF
few	14	TRBJ2-1	TRBV7-8	-	TGTGCCAGCAGCCCTTCCTCCAGGGTCGATGAGCAGTTCTTC	CASSPSSRVDEQFF
-	14	TRBJ2-7	TRBV5-1	-	TGCGCCAGCAGCTTGGAGGGCTTTCTCTACGAGCAGTACTTC	CASSLEGFLYEQYF
-	16	TRBJ2-7	TRBV11-2	TRBD2	TGTGCCAGCACCGGGACTAGCGGGAGGGCTGGGAACGAGCAGTACTTC	CASTGTSGRAGNEQYF
-	11	TRBJ2-2	TRBV5-1	-	TGCGCCAGCAAAAACACCGGGGAGCTGTTTTTT	CASKNTGELFF
-	12	TRBJ1-5	TRBV28	-	TGTGCCAGCAGTTTAACAAGCCAGCCCCAGCATTTT	CASSLTSQPQHF
-	13	TRBJ1-2	TRBV9	TRBD1	TGTGCCAGCAGTACTGACAGGGCCTATGGCTACACCTTC	CASSTDRAYGYTF
few	14	TRBJ1-2	TRBV5-6	-	TGTGCCAGCAGCTCCAGGGGTAGTGACTATGGCTACACCTTC	CASSSRGSDYGYTF
-	16	TRBJ1-6	TRBV19	-	TGTGCCAGTAGGGACCTGGAGGCCACATCCAGTTCACCCCTCCACTTT	CASRDLEATSSSPLHF
few	14	TRBJ2-7	TRBV7-8	TRBD1	TGTGCCAGCAGCTCGACAGGGTCGGCCCACGAGCAGTACTTC	CASSSTGSAHEQYF
-	15	TRBJ2-7	TRBV25-1	-	TGTGCCAGCAGTGGATACAGGGCGGGGGCCTACGAGCAGTACTTC	CASSGYRAGAYEQYF
-	14	TRBJ2-7	TRBV15	-	TGTGCCACCAGCAGAGACAGGGGTCAACACGAGCAGTACTTC	CATSRDRGQHEQYF
-	13	TRBJ2-2	TRBV11-3	-	TGTGCCAGCAGCACGACAGTCACCGGGGAGCTGTTTTTT	CASSTTVTGELFF
-	16	TRBJ2-3	TRBV5-4	TRBD2	TGTGCCAGCAGCTTTATGTCCAGCGGGGCCACAGATACGCAGTATTTT	CASSFMSSGATDTQYF
-	15	TRBJ1-2	TRBV4-1	-	TGCGCCAGCAGCCCCGGATCGGGGGTTAACTATGGCTACACCTTC	CASSPGSGVNYGYTF
-	15	TRBJ1-2	TRBV6-1	-	TGTGCCAGCAGTGAATACACCCCTGGGCGGAGCGGCTACACCTTC	CASSEYTPGRSGYTF
few	14	TRBJ2-5	TRBV15	-	TGTGCCACCAGCCCGGGACGGGGAGGTGAGACCCAGTACTTC	CATSPGRGGETQYF
once	14	TRBJ1-1	TRBV5-5	-	TGTGCCAGCAGCTTTTGGAGGGAGAACACTGAAGCTTTCTTT	CASSFWRENTEAFF
-	17	TRBJ2-7	TRBV11-2	TRBD1	TGTGCCAGCAGCCTTTACTCCGGGACAGGGGGATACTACGAGCAGTACTTC	CASSLYSGTGGYYEQYF
-	16	TRBJ2-5	TRBV18	TRBD2	TGTGCCAGCTCGACGTGGGAGGGTAAGGGCCAAGAGACCCAGTACTTC	CASSTWEGKGQETQYF
few	18	TRBJ2-1	TRBV7-2	TRBD2	TGTGCCAGCAGCTTCGGGGTGGGTAGCGGGAGTGCCTACAATGAGCAGTTCTTC	CASSFGVGSGSAYNEQFF
once	15	TRBJ2-3	TRBV19	TRBD2	TGTGCCAGTAGCCCTTCTAGCGGGGGCGCAGATACGCAGTATTTT	CASSPSSGGADTQYF
once	14	TRBJ1-4	TRBV13	-	TGTGCCAGCAGCTTAGGAGACAGGATTGAAAAACTGTTTTTT	CASSLGDRIEKLFF
-	16	TRBJ1-1	TRBV7-8	-	TGTGCCAGCAGCTTAGTTGGGGGAAGGATGAACACTGAAGCTTTCTTT	CASSLVGGRMNTEAFF
-	13	TRBJ1-5	TRBV9	-	TGTGCCAGCAGCGTAGCCCTAAGTCAGCCCCAGCATTTT	CASSVALSQPQHF
few	15	TRBJ1-2	TRBV7-9	-	TGTGCCAGCAGCTTAGGTGGGAGCGCAGTTTTAGGCTACACCTTC	CASSLGGSAVLGYTF
-	15	TRBJ1-5	TRBV27	-	TGTGCCAGCAGGACCATTGGATCCCCCAATCAGCCCCAGCATTTT	CASRTIGSPNQPQHF
-	12	TRBJ1-3	TRBV9	-	TGTGCCAGCAGCGGGGGTGGAAACACCATATATTTT	CASSGGGNTIYF
-	13	TRBJ2-4	TRBV5-6	TRBD2	TGTGCCAGCAGCTTGGGGGCGGGGGACATTCAGTACTTC	CASSLGAGDIQYF
-	18	TRBJ2-2	TRBV4-2	TRBD2	TGTGCCAGCAGCCAAGATGGGGCTAGCGGGAGTCCTGGCGGGGAGCTGTTTTTT	CASSQDGASGSPGGELFF
-	15	TRBJ2-6	TRBV7-9	-	TGTGCCAGCAGCTTGGGGGTTCCAGGGGCCAACGTCCTGACTTTC	CASSLGVPGANVLTF
-	16	TRBJ1-5	TRBV19	TRBD1	TGTGCCAGTACCCCCGTGGGACAGGGGGCCGGTCAGCCCCAGCATTTT	CASTPVGQGAGQPQHF
-	14	TRBJ1-5	TRBV28	-	TGTGCCAGCAGTTTAATCGGAGGGGCTCAGCCCCAGCATTTT	CASSLIGGAQPQHF
-	16	TRBJ1-3	TRBV5-6	TRBD1	TGTGCCAGCAGCTTTGGGACAGGGGGCTCTGGAAACACCATATATTTT	CASSFGTGGSGNTIYF
-	14	TRBJ2-7	TRBV13	TRBD1	TGTGCCAGCAGCTTCGCCGGACAGGACTACGAGCAGTACTTC	CASSFAGQDYEQYF
-	10	TRBJ1-1	TRBV5-4	-	TGTGCCAGCGGGACGAATGAAGCTTTCTTT	CASGTNEAFF
few	11	TRBJ1-1	TRBV4-1	-	TGCGCCACCAGGGGTAACACTGAAGCTTTCTTT	CATRGNTEAFF
-	12	TRBJ2-1	TRBV5-1	-	TGCGCCAGCCGCCGAACCGACAGTGAGCAGTTCTTC	CASRRTDSEQFF
-	15	TRBJ2-1	TRBV6-4	TRBD2	TGTGCCAGCAGTGACGGTCAGGGGCTAGCGGGAGGTCTGTTCTTC	CASSDGQGLAGGLFF
-	16	TRBJ1-1	TRBV4-2	-	TGTGCCAGCAGCCCCCCCAGGGCAGGGTGGAGGACTGAAGCTTTCTTT	CASSPPRAGWRTEAFF